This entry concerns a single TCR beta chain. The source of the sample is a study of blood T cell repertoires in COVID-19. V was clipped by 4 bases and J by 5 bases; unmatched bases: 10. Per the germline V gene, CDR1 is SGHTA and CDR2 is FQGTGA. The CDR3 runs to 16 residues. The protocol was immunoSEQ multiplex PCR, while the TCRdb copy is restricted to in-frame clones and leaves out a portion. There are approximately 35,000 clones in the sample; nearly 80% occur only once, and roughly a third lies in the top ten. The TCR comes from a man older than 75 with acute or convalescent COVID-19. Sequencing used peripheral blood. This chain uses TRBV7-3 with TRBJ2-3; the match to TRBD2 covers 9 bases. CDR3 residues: CASSSSGGGARDTQYF. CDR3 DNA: TGTGCCAGCAGCTCCTCTGGCGGGGGGGCCCGAGATACGCAGTATTTT.